The present entry profiles one T cell receptor (beta chain) with its context. Its antigen is not known. The identical CDR3 is also encoded by other nucleotide sequences in the sample. The CDR3 contains 14 residues. Germline V CDR1 and CDR2: MRHNA, SNTAGT. Trimming pared 5 bases from V and 6 bases from J, leaving 15 bases between. Using immunoSEQ multiplex PCR, the repertoire was profiled, and TCRdb retains in-frame clones only, with some absent. The sample lists millions of clones, around nine tenths seen once, with roughly 0.14% in the top ten. These data belong to a study of shared clonotypes between healthy human individuals. Study findings and constraints: The sharing of approximately 4.6% of naive CD4 clonotypes was seen across a handful of donors.

The sample taken for sequencing was naive CD4+ T cells sorted from blood. Subset given: CD45RA+ positively selected. The rearrangement joins TRBV6-4 to TRBJ2-3, with D perhaps being TRBD1 or TRBD2 (5 bases each). This clonotype was obtained from a man between 18 and 35 years old in good health. CDR3 coding DNA: TGTGCCAGCAGTAGGGACGGCGGAACGGATACGCAGTATTTT. Its protein product is CASSRDGGTDTQYF.